This TCR beta chain was observed in a study of blood T cells in healthy people across ages. Broader study findings: Expanded clonotype changes were possibly confounded by unknown donor CMV status. As naive T cell percentage varied, TCR beta diversity correlated strongly with it. Age advanced and TCR beta diversity per million T cells fell, roughly linearly.

Next came a second PCR, run for about 7 to 12 cycles, which used a sample-barcoded 5' primer along with a J-beta primer mix. Each CDR3 protein gets one entry after TCRdb re-called the 5' RACE reads with MiXCR. The data contain about 680,000 distinct CDR3 sequences, around 48% of them seen just once; the ten biggest clones take up around a third. A remark on this clonotype: Its antigen is not known.

The CDR3 runs to 15 residues. V was shortened by 3 bases and J by 5 bases, with 13 bases between the two germline ends. Germline V CDR1 and CDR2: KGHDR, SFDVKD. The chain recombines TRBV24-1 with TRBJ1-5; D is possibly TRBD1 (5 bases). The specimen sequenced was blood. The TCR comes from a woman in her sixties or seventies in good health. CDR3 DNA sequence: TGTGCCACCAGTGATGTCTCAGGGTCGGATCAGCCCCAGCATTTT. It specifies CATSDVSGSDQPQHF.